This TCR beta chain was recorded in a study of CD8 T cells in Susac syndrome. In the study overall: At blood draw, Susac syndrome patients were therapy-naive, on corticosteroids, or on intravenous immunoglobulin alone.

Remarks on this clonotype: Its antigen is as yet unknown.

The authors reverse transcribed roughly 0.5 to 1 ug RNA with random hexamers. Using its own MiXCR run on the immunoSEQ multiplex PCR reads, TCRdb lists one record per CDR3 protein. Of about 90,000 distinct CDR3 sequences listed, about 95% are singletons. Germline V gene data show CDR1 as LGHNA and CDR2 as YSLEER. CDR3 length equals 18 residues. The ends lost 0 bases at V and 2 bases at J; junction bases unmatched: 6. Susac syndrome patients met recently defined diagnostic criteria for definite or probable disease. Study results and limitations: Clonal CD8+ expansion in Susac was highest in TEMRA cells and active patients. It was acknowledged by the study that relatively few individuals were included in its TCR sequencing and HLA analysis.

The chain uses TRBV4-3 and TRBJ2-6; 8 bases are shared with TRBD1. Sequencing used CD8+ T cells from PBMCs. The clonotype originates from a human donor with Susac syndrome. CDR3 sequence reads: CASSQEVRQGTGANVLTF. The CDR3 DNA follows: TGCGCCAGCAGCCAAGAGGTGAGACAGGGGACTGGGGCCAACGTCCTGACTTTC.